There are many counts of the clone carrying this TCR beta chain. Each single cDNA molecule received a unique molecular identifier. TCRdb used MiXCR to reprocess the 5' RACE reads, holding one entry per CDR3 protein. The sample has about 50,000 distinct CDR3 sequences; roughly 10% are singletons. The CDR3 has 15 residues. The ends were cut back, 3 bases at V and 6 bases at J, with 15 bases in the middle. From germline, CDR1 is ENHRY and CDR2 SYGVKD. These data originate in a study of early T cells in non-severe SARS-CoV-2 infection. The clonotype comes from an adult who was a healthcare worker with PCR-confirmed SARS-CoV-2 infection or an uninfected control (not recorded which). J is TRBJ1-5 and V is TRBV10-3; D gene unclear. The source material was whole blood, sampled at baseline. CDR3 protein: CAISDSGRGGQPQHF. CDR3 nucleotides: TGTGCCATCAGTGACTCCGGACGGGGTGGTCAGCCCCAGCATTTT.